This T cell receptor (beta chain) came from a study of draining lymph node invasion in breast cancer. V gave up 5 bases and J gave up 4 bases; unmatched junction bases: 4. CDR1 and CDR2 from the germline V gene are SGHAT and FQDESV (reference sequence). The CDR3 is made up of 15 amino acids. TCRdb redid the calling of the bulk RNA-seq reads with MiXCR, one entry per CDR3 protein. Of about 3,100 distinct CDR3 sequences listed, less than 65% are singletons. Memory regulatory T cells were sorted as CD4+ CD45RA- CD25high cells. Sequenced sample: sorted memory Tregs from a lymph node. The chain employs TRBV11-1 and TRBJ2-1; 11 bases match TRBD2. This clonotype was sampled from a female donor with luminal breast cancer. The CDR3 sequence: CASSRSGRGYNEQFF. As DNA, the CDR3 is TGTGCCAGCAGCCGTAGCGGGAGGGGTTACAATGAGCAGTTCTTC.